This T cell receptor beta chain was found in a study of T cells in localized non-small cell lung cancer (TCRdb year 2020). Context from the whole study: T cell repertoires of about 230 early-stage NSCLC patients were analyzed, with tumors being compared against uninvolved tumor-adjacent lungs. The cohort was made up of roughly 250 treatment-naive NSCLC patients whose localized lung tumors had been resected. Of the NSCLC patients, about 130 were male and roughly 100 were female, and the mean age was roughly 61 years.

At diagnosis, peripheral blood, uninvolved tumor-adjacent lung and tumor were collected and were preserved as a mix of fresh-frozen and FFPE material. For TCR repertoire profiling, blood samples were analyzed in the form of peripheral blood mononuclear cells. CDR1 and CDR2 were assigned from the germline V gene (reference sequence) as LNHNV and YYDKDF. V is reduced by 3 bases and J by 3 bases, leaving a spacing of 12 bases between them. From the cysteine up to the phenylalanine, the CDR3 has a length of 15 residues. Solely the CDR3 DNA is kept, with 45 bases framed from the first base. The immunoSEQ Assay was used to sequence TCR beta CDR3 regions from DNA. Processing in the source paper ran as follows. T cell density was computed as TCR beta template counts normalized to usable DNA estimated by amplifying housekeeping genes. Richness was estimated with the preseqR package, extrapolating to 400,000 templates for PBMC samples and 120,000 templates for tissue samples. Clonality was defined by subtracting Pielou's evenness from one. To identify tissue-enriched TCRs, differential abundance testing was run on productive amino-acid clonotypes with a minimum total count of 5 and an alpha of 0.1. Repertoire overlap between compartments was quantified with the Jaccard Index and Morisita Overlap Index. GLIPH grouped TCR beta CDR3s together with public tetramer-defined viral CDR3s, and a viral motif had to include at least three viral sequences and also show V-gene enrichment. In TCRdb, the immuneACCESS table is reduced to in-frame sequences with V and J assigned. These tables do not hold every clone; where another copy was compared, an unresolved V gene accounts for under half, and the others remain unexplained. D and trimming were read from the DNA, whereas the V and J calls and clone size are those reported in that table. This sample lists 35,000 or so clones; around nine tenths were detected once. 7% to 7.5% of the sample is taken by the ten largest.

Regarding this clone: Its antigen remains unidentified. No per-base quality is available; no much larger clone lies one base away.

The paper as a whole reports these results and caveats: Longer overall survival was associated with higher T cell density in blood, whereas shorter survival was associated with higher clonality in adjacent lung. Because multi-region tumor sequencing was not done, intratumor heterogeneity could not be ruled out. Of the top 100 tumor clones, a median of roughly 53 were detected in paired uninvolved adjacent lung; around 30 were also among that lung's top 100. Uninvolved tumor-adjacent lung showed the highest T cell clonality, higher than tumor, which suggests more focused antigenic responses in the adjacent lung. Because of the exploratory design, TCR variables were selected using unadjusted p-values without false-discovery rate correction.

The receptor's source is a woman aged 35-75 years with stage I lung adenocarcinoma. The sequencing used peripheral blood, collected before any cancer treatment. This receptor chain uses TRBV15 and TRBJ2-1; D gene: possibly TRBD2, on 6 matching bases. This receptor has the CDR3 CATSRGGRNYNEQFF. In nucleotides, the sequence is TGTGCCACCAGCAGGGGAGGACGGAACTACAATGAGCAGTTCTTC.